This paragraph covers one T cell receptor beta chain sequence. Its target is unknown. Libraries were prepared by immunoSEQ multiplex PCR; TCRdb keeps only in-frame clonotypes and omits some of them. The sample holds 150,000 to 200,000 clones; roughly nine tenths are singletons and the top ten take roughly 2.8%. This entry comes from a study of T cell responses to AZD1222 COVID-19 vaccine. Study-wide results and limits: Donors were mostly white British, more females; clonal diversity possibly underestimated.

The CDR3 is 16 amino acids. Germline CDR1 is MGHRA and CDR2 is YSYEKL. V was cut by 1 base and J by 4 bases, with 16 bases left in between. The V call is TRBV4-1, the J call TRBJ1-2; D is ambiguous. The sample in question was peripheral blood, obtained on day 0 of AZD1222 vaccination. This sequence originates from an adult in good health. This chain's CDR3 is CASSQGPGVQSYGYTF. In nucleotides, the CDR3 is TGCGCCAGCAGCCAAGGACCCGGGGTCCAGTCCTATGGCTACACCTTC.